One and the same sample provided the 16 T cell receptor beta chains below, sequenced in a study of post-analysis software for immune sequencing data. Notes on the study in general: Comparison of patients with controls showed a handful of TRBV segments more frequent in patients, TRBV5-6, TRBV5-1 and TRBV20-1 among them.

Their antigen targets remain unknown. Unique-molecular-identifier-tagged TCR beta cDNA libraries were used. TCRdb redid the calling of the PCR reads with MiXCR, one entry per CDR3 protein. The table lists approximately 730,000 distinct CDR3 sequences, around 42% of them singletons. Input material: blood. All receptors derive from a girl aged 5-17 years with multiple sclerosis.

This sequence joins TRBV20-1 and TRBJ1-1; TRBD1 is a possible D gene (6 bases). The CDR3 extends over 12 amino acids. Germline values: CDR1 DFQATT, CDR2 SNEGSKA (reference sequence). V was cut by 7 bases and J by 7 bases, with 16 bases left in between. The CDR3 DNA is TGCAGTGTCCTCTCGGGGACACATGAAGCTTTCTTT. This sequence encodes CSVLSGTHEAFF.

The chain has TRBV12-3 or TRBV12-4 and TRBJ1-2, with no clear D. With 1 base removed from V and 4 bases from J, the gap between germline ends came to 7 bases. This CDR3 has 13 amino acids. CDR3 region: CASSLGVGYGYTF. CDR3 nucleotide sequence: TGTGCCAGCAGTTTAGGGGTGGGCTATGGCTACACCTTC.

This clonotype has a handful of counts. The chain carries TRBV4-1 and TRBJ2-5; possibly TRBD1 for D (5 bases). V lost 3 bases and J lost 0, with 8 bases in between. The V gene's germline CDR1 is MGHRA and CDR2 YSYEKL. This CDR3 comprises 14 residues. The CDR3 loop reads CASSHPRDQETQYF. The CDR3 DNA follows: TGCGCCAGCAGCCATCCCAGGGACCAAGAGACCCAGTACTTC.

This clonotype was detected only a few times. The chain combines TRBV5-1 with TRBJ2-1; 9 bases agree with TRBD2. Germline V gene data show CDR1 as SGHRS and CDR2 as YFSETQ. The CDR3 is 15 amino acids. V shed 5 bases, J shed 4 bases, and the junction held 7 bases outside the gene matches. Here the CDR3 reads CASRGSGSGYNEQFF. CDR3 bases: TGCGCCAGCAGGGGTAGCGGGAGTGGGTACAATGAGCAGTTCTTC.

The chain has TRBV20-1 and TRBJ2-5, with D possibly being TRBD2 (5 bases). Germline-derived CDR1 and CDR2 are DFQATT and SNEGSKA (reference sequence). The V end was cut by 4 bases, the J end by 1 base, with 13 bases between. This CDR3 has 14 amino acids. This chain's CDR3 is CSAIPGITQETQYF. CDR3 in DNA: TGCAGTGCTATCCCCGGGATCACCCAAGAGACCCAGTACTTC.

This clonotype is a singleton in its sample. This chain connects TRBV6-5 to TRBJ1-4; D perhaps matches TRBD1 (6 bases). From germline, CDR1 is MNHEY and CDR2 SVGAGI. CDR3 size: 15 residues. Trimming took 5 bases from V and 8 from J, leaving 18 bases between them. For the CDR3, the DNA is TGTGCCAGCAGTCACCAAGAAGGGGGAAGAGAAAAACTGTTTTTT. Protein: CASSHQEGGREKLFF.

This clonotype was observed a handful of times. The V call is TRBV9, the J call TRBJ2-3, with D uncertain. Trimming removed 2 bases at V and 4 bases at J, with 11 bases between. The CDR3 spans 14 residues. Germline V CDR1 and CDR2: SGDLS, YYNGEE. CDR3 coding DNA: TGTGCCAGCAGCGTCGCTAGATCTGCAGATACGCAGTATTTT. Protein sequence: CASSVARSADTQYF.

The chain is built from TRBV12-3 or TRBV12-4 and TRBJ2-3; TRBD2 matches 13 bases. The V segment lost 3 bases and the J segment 4 bases; nucleotides outside the gene matches: 4. This CDR3 has 16 amino acids. The CDR3: CASSLTSGRLADTQYF. The CDR3 nucleotides read TGTGCCAGCAGTTTGACTAGCGGGAGGTTGGCAGATACGCAGTATTTT.

Only a few counts were recorded for this clonotype. The CDR3 DNA reads as TGTGCCAGCAGCGCCAGACAGGGGGTAAACTATGGCTACACCTTC. Encoded protein: CASSARQGVNYGYTF. The rearrangement links TRBV9 to TRBJ1-2; 9 bases are a match to TRBD1. Germline V gives CDR1 SGDLS, CDR2 YYNGEE. The CDR3 sequence is 15 residues long. The V segment lost 3 bases and the J segment 2 bases; nucleotides outside the gene matches: 5.

This chain uses TRBV5-1 with TRBJ2-3; TRBD2 matches at 8 bases. The CDR3 loop spans 18 amino acids. J gave up 2 bases and V 1 base, and 12 bases lay outside the gene matches. The germline V gene encodes CDR1 SGHRS and CDR2 YFSETQ. The CDR3 region has the DNA TGCGCCAGCAGCTTGCGGGCCCTACCAGCGGGAGACACAGATACGCAGTATTTT. It translates to CASSLRALPAGDTDTQYF.

The J gene is TRBJ2-1, the V gene TRBV3-1; 11 nucleotides match TRBD2. The V and J ends lost 4 bases and 7 bases, in that order; junction bases with no gene match: 9. This CDR3 is 16 amino acids long. In germline, CDR1 is LGHDT, CDR2 YNNKEL (reference sequence). CDR3 bases: TGTGCCAGCAGCCGCCTACTAGCGGGAGTCTGGAATGAGCAGTTCTTC. It translates to CASSRLLAGVWNEQFF.

With regard to this clonotype: One end of the junction does not line up with germline, which may come from a read error. The CDR3 sequence is CANSEVAGVYNEQFF. For the CDR3, the DNA is TGTGCCAACAGTGAAGTAGCGGGAGTCTACAATGAGCAGTTCTTC. The V and J genes are TRBV6-1 and TRBJ2-1, with 9 bases fitting TRBD2. The CDR3 loop spans 15 amino acids. The germline V gene encodes CDR1 MNHNS and CDR2 SASEGT.

This CDR3 reads CASSSGVIPYEQYF. The CDR3 DNA is TGTGCCAGCAGTTCCGGGGTGATACCCTACGAGCAGTACTTC. The genes are TRBV27 and TRBJ2-7; tentative D call: TRBD2 (5 bases). The germline V gene has CDR1 MNHEY and CDR2 SMNVEV (reference sequence). V lost 4 bases and J lost 2, with 12 bases in between. There are 14 residues in the CDR3.

This chain uses TRBV20-1 with TRBJ2-3, with 9 bases that match TRBD1. Trimming cost V 3 bases and J 4 bases; bases outside gene matches: 8. The CDR3 loop spans 15 amino acids. Germline loops: CDR1 DFQATT, CDR2 SNEGSKA (reference sequence). CDR3 loop: CSARGGQGFADTQYF. The CDR3 DNA reads as TGCAGTGCTAGGGGAGGACAGGGGTTCGCAGATACGCAGTATTTT.

The gene calls are TRBV7-3 and TRBJ2-5; a weak D match, TRBD1 (6 bases). The V and J ends lost 5 bases and 3 bases respectively, with 10 bases between them. Germline CDR1 and CDR2: SGHTA and FQGTGA. The CDR3 length is 13 residues. In DNA form, the CDR3 reads TGTGCCAGCAGCCAGTACAGGGAAGAGACCCAGTACTTC. Protein sequence: CASSQYREETQYF.

The rearrangement links TRBV7-2 to TRBJ2-1; D unresolved. This CDR3 region has 13 residues. Between the trimmed V and J ends, which lost 1 base and 9 bases, there was a span of 10 bases. Looked up from germline, CDR1 is SGHTA and CDR2 is FQGNSA. The CDR3 nucleotides are TGTGCCAGCAGCTTAGGTAACTACGGTGAGCAGTTCTTC. It is translated as CASSLGNYGEQFF.